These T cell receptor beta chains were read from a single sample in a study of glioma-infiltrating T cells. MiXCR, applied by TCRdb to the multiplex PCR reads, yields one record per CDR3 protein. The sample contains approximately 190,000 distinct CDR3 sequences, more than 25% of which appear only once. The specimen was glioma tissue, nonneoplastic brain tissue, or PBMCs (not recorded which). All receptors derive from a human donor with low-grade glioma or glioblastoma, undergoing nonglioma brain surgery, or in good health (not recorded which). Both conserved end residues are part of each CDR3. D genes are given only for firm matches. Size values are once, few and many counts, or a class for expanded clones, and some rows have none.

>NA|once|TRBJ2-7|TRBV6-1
CASSRGTVPYEQYF
TGTGCCAGCAGTCGCGGGACAGTCCCCTACGAGCAGTACTTC
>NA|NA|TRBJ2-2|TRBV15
CATSRDLGPGELFF
TGTGCCACCAGCAGAGATCTAGGGCCCGGGGAGCTGTTCTTT
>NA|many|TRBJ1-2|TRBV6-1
CASSAGQLNYGYTF
TGTGCCAGCAGTGCCGGACAGCTCAACTATGGCTACACCTTC
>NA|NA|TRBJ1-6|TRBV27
CVSSPPGGSSPLHF
TGTGTTAGCAGCCCTCCGGGGGGATCTTCACCCCTCCACTTT
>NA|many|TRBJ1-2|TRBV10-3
CAISPGDGYTF
TGTGCCATCTCTCCAGGGGACGGCTACACCTTC
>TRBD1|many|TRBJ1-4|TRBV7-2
CASSLDRANEKLFF
TGTGCCAGCAGCTTGGACAGGGCTAATGAAAAACTGTTTTTT
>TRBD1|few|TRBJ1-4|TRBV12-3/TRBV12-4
CASSSGQIYEKLFF
TGTGCCAGCAGCTCGGGACAGATATATGAAAAACTGTTTTTT
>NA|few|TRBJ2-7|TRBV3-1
CASSQDPTGGRTPYEQYF
TGTGCCAGCAGCCAAGACCCAACCGGAGGGCGGACCCCCTACGAGCAGTACTTC
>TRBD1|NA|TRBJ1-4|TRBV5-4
CASSSQGENEKLFF
TGTGCCAGCAGCTCCCAGGGGGAGAATGAAAAACTGTTTTTT
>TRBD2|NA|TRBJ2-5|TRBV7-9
CASSGDGLARETQYF
TGTGCCAGCAGCGGAGACGGACTAGCGAGAGAGACCCAGTACTTC
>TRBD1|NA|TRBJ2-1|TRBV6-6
CASSSQQGLAYNEQFF
TGTGCCAGCAGCTCCCAACAGGGGTTGGCCTACAATGAGCAGTTCTTC
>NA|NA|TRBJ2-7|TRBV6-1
CASSSDWRSYEQYF
TGTGCCAGCAGTTCGGACTGGAGGAGCTACGAGCAGTACTTC
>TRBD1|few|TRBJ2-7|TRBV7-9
CASSLAGTGGLEQYF
TGTGCCAGCAGCTTAGCTGGGACAGGGGGGCTCGAGCAGTACTTC
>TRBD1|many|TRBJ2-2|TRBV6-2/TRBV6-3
CASSFTGDRITGELFF
TGTGCCAGCAGTTTCACAGGGGACCGCATCACCGGGGAGCTGTTTTTT
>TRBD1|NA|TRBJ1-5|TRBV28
CAIRARGRGVRPQHF
TGTGCCATCAGGGCCAGGGGGCGCGGGGTTCGGCCCCAGCATTTT
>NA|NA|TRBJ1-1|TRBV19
CASSPLGGKVFF
TGTGCCAGTAGTCCGTTGGGAGGGAAGGTTTTCTTT
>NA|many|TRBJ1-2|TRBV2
CASRNPGENYGYTF
TGTGCCAGCAGGAACCCAGGGGAAAACTATGGCTACACCTTC
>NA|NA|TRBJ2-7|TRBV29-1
CSVVGGAKHDEQYF
TGCAGCGTTGTTGGTGGGGCGAAGCACGACGAGCAGTACTTC
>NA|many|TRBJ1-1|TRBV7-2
CASSLDSGLQAFF
TGTGCCAGCAGCTTAGACTCCGGTCTCCAGGCTTTCTTT
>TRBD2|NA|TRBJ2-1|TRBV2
CAGTLAGGLLNEQFF
TGTGCCGGCACTTTAGCGGGAGGACTGCTTAATGAGCAGTTCTTC
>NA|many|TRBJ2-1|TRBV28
CASSLWTGNNEQFF
TGTGCCAGCAGTTTATGGACTGGCAACAATGAGCAGTTCTTC
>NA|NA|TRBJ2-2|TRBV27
CDRRQTRNTGELFF
TGTGACAGAAGGCAGACTAGAAACACCGGGGAGCTGTTTTTT
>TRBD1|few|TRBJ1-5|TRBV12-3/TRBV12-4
CASSRQGLRPQHF
TGTGCCAGCAGTCGACAGGGGTTAAGGCCCCAGCATTTT
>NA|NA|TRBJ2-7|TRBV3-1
CASSSLGGDEQYF
TGTGCCAGCAGCTCCCTCGGCGGTGACGAGCAGTACTTC
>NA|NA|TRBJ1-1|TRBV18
CASSQESFVSEAFF
TGTGCAAGCTCTCAGGAATCGTTCGTGTCTGAAGCTTTCTTT
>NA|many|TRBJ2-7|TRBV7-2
CASSFRYEQYF
TGTGCCAGCAGCTTTAGGTACGAGCAGTACTTC
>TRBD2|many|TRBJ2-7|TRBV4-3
CASSQESAGGEQYF
TGCGCCAGCAGCCAAGAGAGCGCGGGAGGGGAGCAGTACTTC
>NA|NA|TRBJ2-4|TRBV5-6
CASSFGDNIQYF
TGTGCCAGCAGCTTCGGGGATAACATTCAGTACTTC
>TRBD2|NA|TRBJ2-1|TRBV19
CASSSGTSGRSEQFF
TGTGCCAGTAGTTCCGGGACTAGCGGGAGGAGTGAGCAGTTCTTC
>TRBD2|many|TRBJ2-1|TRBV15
CATSRDPSGRVIIHEQFF
TGTGCCACCAGCAGAGATCCTAGCGGGAGGGTGATTATCCATGAGCAGTTCTTC
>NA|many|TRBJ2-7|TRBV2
CASETLLYEQYF
TGTGCCAGTGAAACGCTACTTTACGAGCAGTACTTC
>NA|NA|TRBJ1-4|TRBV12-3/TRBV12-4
CASTMGQGGFEKPFF
TGTGCCAGCACGATGGGGCAGGGAGGATTTGAAAAACCGTTTTTT
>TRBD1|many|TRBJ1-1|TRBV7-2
CASSSNRGRTEAFF
TGTGCCAGCAGCTCCAACAGGGGGCGGACTGAAGCTTTCTTT
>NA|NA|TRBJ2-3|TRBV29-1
CSTLKRAPLTDTQYF
TGCAGCACCTTAAAGCGGGCCCCACTCACAGATACGCAGTATTTT
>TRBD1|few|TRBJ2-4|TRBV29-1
CSVGDRSSAKNIQYF
TGCAGCGTGGGGGACAGATCTTCGGCCAAAAACATTCAGTACTTC
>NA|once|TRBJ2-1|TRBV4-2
CASSQDKTSGRYNEQFF
TGTGCCAGCAGCCAAGATAAAACCAGCGGAAGGTACAATGAGCAGTTCTTC
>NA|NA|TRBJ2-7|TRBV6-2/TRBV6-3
CASSPGYGPLRGYGEQYF
TGTGCCAGCAGTCCCGGATACGGTCCCCTGAGGGGCTACGGGGAGCAGTACTTC
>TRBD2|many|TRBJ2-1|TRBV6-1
CASSGAAGVGSEQFF
TGTGCCAGCAGTGGGGCGGCGGGAGTCGGCAGTGAGCAGTTCTTC
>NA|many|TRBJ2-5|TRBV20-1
CSASTLETQYF
TGCAGTGCTAGCACGTTGGAGACCCAGTACTTC
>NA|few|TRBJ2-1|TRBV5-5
CASSTRGDREPAEDNEQFF
TGTGCCAGCTCGACGCGGGGGGACAGGGAACCTGCCGAGGACAATGAGCAGTTCTTC
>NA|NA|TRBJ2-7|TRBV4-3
CASSQGTAVREQYF
TGCGCCAGCAGCCAAGGGACAGCGGTTAGGGAGCAGTACTTC
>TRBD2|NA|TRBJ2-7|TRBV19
CASSIGEGLAGGLPFSYEQYF
TGTGCCAGTAGTATTGGAGAGGGACTAGCGGGAGGACTACCTTTCTCCTACGAGCAGTACTTC
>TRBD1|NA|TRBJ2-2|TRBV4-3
CASIQVHLTQGWDTGELFF
TGCGCCAGCATCCAAGTCCACCTTACACAGGGGTGGGACACCGGGGAGCTGTTTTTT
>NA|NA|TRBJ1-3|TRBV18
CASSPPHASSGNTIYF
TGTGCCAGCTCACCACCCCACGCCAGCTCTGGAAACACCATATATTTT
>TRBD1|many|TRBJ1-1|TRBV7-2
CASSVGQGRTEAFF
TGTGCCAGCAGCGTAGGACAGGGGAGAACTGAAGCTTTCTTT
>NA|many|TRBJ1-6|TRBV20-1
CSARDPPEDHF
TGCAGTGCTAGAGATCCCCCCGAAGACCACTTT
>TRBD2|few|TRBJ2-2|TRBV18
CASSPLAGNTGELFF
TGTGCCAGCTCACCACTAGCGGGAAACACCGGGGAGCTGTTTTTT